This T cell receptor beta chain was identified in a study of monozygotic twins with inflammatory bowel disease. Germline V gives CDR1 KGHSH, CDR2 LQKENI. The CDR3 is 13 amino acids. From its re-call of the 5' RACE reads, TCRdb lists each CDR3 protein once, without DNA. The repertoire table contains around 140,000 distinct CDR3 sequences. The chain joins TRBV18 to TRBJ2-7; checking the TCRdb D call of TRBD1 is not possible without DNA. Source material: blood. This TCR was recovered from a human donor with ulcerative colitis or Crohn's disease, or a healthy co-twin of an affected twin (not recorded which). This CDR3 reads CASSPDRVYEQYF.